The 31 T cell receptor beta chains below were found in one sample sequenced in a study of control samples from healthy donors and cancer patients. The protocol was immunoSEQ multiplex PCR, while the TCRdb copy is restricted to in-frame clones and leaves out a portion. Of 170,000 or so clones listed, roughly 94% are singletons. Sequencing was performed on blood. These receptors came from a woman aged 18-30 years in good health.

The chain joins TRBV6-6 to TRBJ1-2; unclear D gene. Germline V gives CDR1 MNHNY, CDR2 SVGAGI (reference sequence). V lost 2 bases to trimming and J lost 0 bases, with 7 bases between them. The CDR3 extends over 14 amino acids. The CDR3 coding sequence is TGTGCCAGCAGTTACGCCAGTTCTAACTATGGCTACACCTTC. Protein product: CASSYASSNYGYTF.

This clone has just one count. J is TRBJ2-5 and V is TRBV25-1; a possible D gene is TRBD1 (6 bases). This CDR3 region has 17 residues. The V end was cut by 3 bases, the J end by 5 bases, with 22 bases between. CDR1 is MGHDK, CDR2 SYGVNS, per germline. For the CDR3, the DNA is TGTGCCAGCAGTGAGGGAGTCAGGGGCCCTGTTGGGGAGACCCAGTACTTC. This encodes CASSEGVRGPVGETQYF.

The V call is TRBV7-8, the J call TRBJ2-7; unclear D gene. V shed 9 bases and J shed 1 base, with 7 bases lying between them. The CDR3 covers 11 residues. CDR1 and CDR2 (germline): SGHVS, FQNEAQ. The CDR3 nucleotides read TGTGCCAGTCAAGTATCCTACGAGCAGTACTTC. Encoded protein: CASQVSYEQYF.

This chain uses TRBV11-2 with TRBJ2-1; 8 nucleotides align to TRBD2. This CDR3 spans 15 amino acids. J was trimmed by 6 bases and V by 1 base; bases with no gene match: 5. Germline CDR1 and CDR2: SGHAT and FQNNGV. The CDR3 DNA follows: TGTGCCAGCAGCTTAGTGAGCGGGAGTGGCAATGAGCAGTTCTTC. Protein: CASSLVSGSGNEQFF. The full variable domain, its missing parts supplied by reference TRBV11-2 and TRBJ2-1, is EAGVAQSPRYKIIEKRQSVAFWCNPISGHATLYWYQQILGQGPKLLIQFQNNGVVDDSQLPKDRFSAERLKGVDSTLKIQPAKLEDSAVYLCASSLVSGSGNEQFFGPGTRLTVL.

This chain links TRBV27 with TRBJ2-7; D ambiguous. The germline V gene encodes CDR1 MNHEY and CDR2 SMNVEV (reference sequence). V was cut by 3 bases and J by 5 bases, with 17 bases left in between. This CDR3 contains 15 residues. The CDR3 is CASSFIPAMSHEQYF. For the CDR3, the DNA is TGTGCCAGCAGTTTTATCCCGGCCATGAGCCACGAGCAGTACTTC.

The chain has TRBV6-6 and TRBJ1-4; 9 nucleotides agree with TRBD1. Germline CDR1 and CDR2: MNHNY and SVGAGI (reference sequence). V was pared by 2 bases and J by 7 bases, with 5 bases of the junction left unmatched. This CDR3 region has 15 residues. The CDR3, as DNA: TGTGCCAGCAGTTACGCCTCGGACAGGGGTGAAAAACTGTTTTTT. Translated, it gives CASSYASDRGEKLFF.

This chain links TRBV10-2 with TRBJ2-1, with TRBD2 matching 7 bases. This CDR3 has 19 residues. J gave up 0 bases and V 8 bases, and 19 bases lay outside the gene matches. The germline gives CDR1 WSHSY, CDR2 SAAADI. CDR3 sequence (DNA): TGCGCCAGCCGGAGGCAGCGGGATGTGAATCGTAGCTCCTACAATGAGCAGTTCTTC. Protein sequence: CASRRQRDVNRSSYNEQFF.

This chain uses TRBV18 with TRBJ1-1, with 7 positions matching TRBD1. Germline trimming cut 0 bases from V and 4 bases from J; bases unmatched to any gene: 8. This CDR3 spans 16 amino acids. Per germline, CDR1 KGHSH and CDR2 LQKENI. CDR3 protein: CASSPPRQGRGTEAFF. The CDR3, as DNA: TGTGCCAGCTCACCACCCCGACAGGGCAGAGGCACTGAAGCTTTCTTT.

This chain connects TRBV5-6 to TRBJ1-6; a weak D match, TRBD1 (5 bases). The CDR3 is 18 residues long. Germline lookup yields CDR1 SGHDT and CDR2 YYEEEE. V lost 6 bases and J 0 bases, leaving 19 bases between the germline ends. The CDR3 coding sequence is TGTGCCAGCACCGTACAAGGGACGGTAGTCTCCTATAATTCACCCCTCCACTTT. This translates into CASTVQGTVVSYNSPLHF.

The rearrangement links TRBV6-2 or TRBV6-3 to TRBJ1-1; no definite D call. CDR3 length: 16 residues. V gave up 2 bases and J gave up 1 base, with 14 bases separating them. Germline V gene data show CDR1 as MNHEY and CDR2 as SVGEGT. The CDR3 here is CASSYDPLAGNTEAFF. The CDR3 nucleotides are TGTGCCAGCAGTTACGATCCCCTGGCGGGGAACACTGAAGCTTTCTTT.

The chain employs TRBV4-1 and TRBJ1-4, with 10 bases lining up with TRBD1. The V gene end was trimmed by 4 bases and the J gene end by 5 bases; junction bases not matched to a gene: 1. The CDR3 spans 14 residues. Germline-derived CDR1 and CDR2 are MGHRA and YSYEKL. CDR3 nucleotide sequence: TGCGCCAGCAGCCCGGGACAGGGGAATGAAAAACTGTTTTTT. Amino acids: CASSPGQGNEKLFF.

The chain combines TRBV5-6 with TRBJ1-5; D unclear. V shed 0 bases and J shed 0 bases, with 7 bases lying between them. The CDR3 loop spans 15 amino acids. In germline, CDR1 is SGHDT, CDR2 YYEEEE. The CDR3 loop reads CASSLGPYSNQPQHF. CDR3 in DNA: TGTGCCAGCAGCTTGGGCCCTTATAGCAATCAGCCCCAGCATTTT.

V and J are TRBV6-2 or TRBV6-3 and TRBJ2-5, with TRBD2 identical over 9 bases. With V trimmed by 6 bases and J by 5 bases, 13 bases remained unmatched. Germline V lookup: CDR1 MNHEY, CDR2 SVGEGT. The CDR3 consists of 16 residues. CDR3 nucleotides: TGTGCCAGCAGCCGCCCTAAAGGCGGGAGGGTGGAGACCCAGTACTTC. Residues: CASSRPKGGRVETQYF.

The V and J genes are TRBV3-1 (or the pseudogene TRBV3-2) and TRBJ2-7; D gene ambiguous. Germline V lookup: CDR1 LGHDT, CDR2 YNNKEL (reference sequence). This CDR3 has 13 amino acids. V was shortened by 3 bases and J by 0 bases, with 6 bases between the two germline ends. The CDR3 region is CASSHQSSYEQYF. The CDR3 bases are TGTGCCAGCAGCCATCAGAGCTCCTACGAGCAGTACTTC.

This clone was seen at least ten times. The germline gene is not matched at one end of the junction; a read error may be the cause. This chain connects TRBV12-5 to TRBJ1-2; a weak D match, TRBD1 (5 bases). The length of the CDR3 is 11 residues. Looked up from germline, CDR1 is LGHNT and CDR2 is FRNRAP. The CDR3 DNA is TGTGCTAGTGGTTTGACCGGGGCAATTTACTTC. This sequence encodes CASGLTGAIYF.

The chain links TRBV29-1 to TRBJ1-1, with a tentative D call TRBD1 (5 bases). Germline V gene lookup returns CDR1 SQVTM and CDR2 ANQGSEA. V was pared by 7 bases and J by 1 base, with 13 bases between. The CDR3 sequence is 13 residues long. CDR3 sequence (DNA): TGCAGCGCCGAGGTAGGGACGAACACTGAAGCTTTCTTT. It encodes CSAEVGTNTEAFF. Full variable domain (remainder filled in from reference TRBV29-1 and TRBJ1-1): SAVISQKPSRDICQRGTSLTIQCQVDSQVTMMFWYRQQPGQSLTLIATANQGSEATYESGFVIDKFPISRPNLTFSTLTVSNMSPEDSSIYLCSAEVGTNTEAFFGQGTRLTVV.

J is TRBJ1-5 and V is TRBV6-5, with D maybe TRBD1 (5 bases). Germline assignment: CDR1 MNHEY and CDR2 SVGAGI. Between the trimmed V and J ends, which lost 6 bases and 3 bases, there was a span of 12 bases. The CDR3 extends over 14 amino acids. The CDR3, as DNA: TGTGCCAGCAGCCGGGACGGGTTCAATCAGCCCCAGCATTTT. It specifies CASSRDGFNQPQHF.

This chain links TRBV2 with TRBJ1-3, with TRBD1 matching 10 bases. V lost 4 bases and J lost 0; bases outside the gene matches: 0. Germline values: CDR1 SNHLY, CDR2 FYNNEI. The CDR3 consists of 15 residues. CDR3 amino acids: CASSGTGGSGNTIYF. DNA of the CDR3: TGTGCCAGCAGTGGGACAGGGGGCTCTGGAAACACCATATATTTT.

The chain combines TRBV2 with TRBJ2-1; D possibly uses TRBD1 or TRBD2 (6 bases each). Per the germline V gene, CDR1 is SNHLY and CDR2 is FYNNEI. This CDR3 is 13 amino acids long. V dropped 8 bases and J dropped 7 bases, with 15 bases sitting between them. The CDR3 region is CASGPSGANEQFF. CDR3 coding DNA: TGTGCCAGCGGCCCCTCGGGGGCGAATGAGCAGTTCTTC.

The genes are TRBV10-1 and TRBJ2-7; 8 bases are a match to TRBD1. V lost 4 bases and J lost 6; bases outside the gene matches: 5. The V gene's germline CDR1 is WNHNN and CDR2 SYGVQD (reference sequence). CDR3 length equals 13 residues. Here the CDR3 reads CASSGTGTGEQYF. DNA of the CDR3: TGCGCCAGCAGTGGGACAGGGACTGGCGAGCAGTACTTC.

Notes on this clone: Other DNA sequences in this specimen translate into the identical CDR3. This chain links TRBV7-9 with TRBJ2-7; D may be TRBD2 (6 bases). Trimming took 2 bases from V and 4 from J, leaving 9 bases between them. Germline values: CDR1 SEHNR, CDR2 FQNEAQ (reference sequence). There are 13 residues in the CDR3. The CDR3 sequence: CASSLSGGYEQYF. In nucleotides, the CDR3 is TGTGCCAGCAGCTTATCCGGGGGTTACGAGCAGTACTTC.

The rearrangement links TRBV29-1 to TRBJ1-5; 7 nucleotides align to TRBD1. This CDR3 has 15 amino acids. CDR1 and CDR2 from the germline V gene are SQVTM and ANQGSEA. The V gene end was trimmed by 6 bases and the J gene end by 5 bases; junction bases not matched to a gene: 13. In nucleotides, the CDR3 is TGCAGCGTGGAGGGGGCCCCCCCATGGGATCAGCCCCAGCATTTT. This codes for CSVEGAPPWDQPQHF. Looking up the rest from reference TRBV29-1 and TRBJ1-5 gives the full variable domain: SAVISQKPSRDICQRGTSLTIQCQVDSQVTMMFWYRQQPGQSLTLIATANQGSEATYESGFVIDKFPISRPNLTFSTLTVSNMSPEDSSIYLCSVEGAPPWDQPQHFGDGTRLSIL.

V usage is TRBV2 and J usage is TRBJ2-3, with D perhaps matching TRBD1 or TRBD2 (5 bases each). The CDR3 spans 14 residues. Trimming cost V 4 bases and J 7 bases, with 15 bases left between them. Germline V gives CDR1 SNHLY, CDR2 FYNNEI. The DNA of the CDR3 is TGTGCCAGCAGTGGAGGGGCAAGAATAAATACGCAGTATTTT. This sequence encodes CASSGGARINTQYF.

The chain is built from TRBV28 and TRBJ2-7; TRBD1 might be the D (5 bases). Trimming cost V 6 bases and J 6 bases, with 21 bases left between them. CDR3 length: 15 residues. CDR1 is MDHEN, CDR2 SYDVKM, per germline. The CDR3 sequence: CASSFARQGVREQYF. In nucleotides, the CDR3 is TGTGCCAGCAGCTTTGCACGGCAGGGCGTACGCGAGCAGTACTTC.

The chain is built from TRBV5-4 and TRBJ2-5; the D call may be TRBD1 or TRBD2 (6 bases each). This CDR3 has 14 amino acids. Germline V gives CDR1 SGHNT, CDR2 YYREEE (reference sequence). V lost 3 bases and J lost 4, with 13 bases in between. As DNA, the CDR3 is TGTGCCAGCAGCTGGAGGGGGGCCGGAGAGACCCAGTACTTC. Amino acid sequence: CASSWRGAGETQYF.

The rearrangement uses TRBV7-2 and TRBJ1-1, with no clear D. This CDR3 is 13 amino acids long. The V gene lost 4 bases and the J gene lost 2 bases, with 8 bases spanning the gap. Germline loops: CDR1 SGHTA, CDR2 FQGNSA. For the CDR3, the DNA is TGTGCCAGCAGCTCTACAAGAAACACTGAAGCTTTCTTT. Its protein product is CASSSTRNTEAFF.

V gene TRBV23-1 combines with J gene TRBJ2-1, with TRBD2 identical over 9 bases. TRBV23-1 is an open reading frame, and its role is uncertain. The CDR3 spans 16 residues. V was clipped by 3 bases and J by 3 bases; unmatched bases: 6. The DNA of the CDR3 is TGCGCCAGCAGTCATTTAGCGGGAGTAGGCTACAATGAGCAGTTCTTC. Amino acid sequence: CASSHLAGVGYNEQFF.

This rearrangement joins TRBV11-2 to TRBJ1-6; 9 nucleotides agree with TRBD1. The CDR3 runs 15 residues. Trimming cost V 5 bases and J 7 bases; bases outside gene matches: 6. Germline assignment: CDR1 SGHAT and CDR2 FQNNGV. CDR3 coding DNA: TGTGCCAGCAGCCGTCCCGGGACAGGGAATTCACCCCTCCACTTT. It translates to CASSRPGTGNSPLHF.

The CDR3 protein is CASSLETDEKLFF. The CDR3, as DNA: TGTGCCAGCAGCCTTGAGACGGATGAAAAACTGTTTTTT. The chain links TRBV4-2 to TRBJ1-4; no clear D. This CDR3 has 13 amino acids. In germline, CDR1 is LGHNA, CDR2 YNFKEQ. V was trimmed by 4 bases and J by 6 bases, leaving 9 bases between them.

The rearrangement links TRBV27 to TRBJ1-1; no clear D gene. This CDR3 spans 14 amino acids. Germline lookup yields CDR1 MNHEY and CDR2 SMNVEV (reference sequence). V was clipped by 0 bases and J by 8 bases, with 13 bases between them. The CDR3 here is CASSLSHSTPEAFF. The CDR3 coding sequence is TGTGCCAGCAGTTTATCCCATTCAACTCCCGAAGCTTTCTTT.

This chain connects TRBV5-4 to TRBJ1-4; no definite D call. Germline V CDR1 and CDR2: SGHNT, YYREEE (reference sequence). V shed 5 bases and J shed 3 bases, with 11 bases lying between them. The CDR3 contains 14 residues. The CDR3 DNA reads TGTGCCAGCAGGTCGTGGGGATCTAATGAAAAACTGTTTTTT. It translates to CASRSWGSNEKLFF.